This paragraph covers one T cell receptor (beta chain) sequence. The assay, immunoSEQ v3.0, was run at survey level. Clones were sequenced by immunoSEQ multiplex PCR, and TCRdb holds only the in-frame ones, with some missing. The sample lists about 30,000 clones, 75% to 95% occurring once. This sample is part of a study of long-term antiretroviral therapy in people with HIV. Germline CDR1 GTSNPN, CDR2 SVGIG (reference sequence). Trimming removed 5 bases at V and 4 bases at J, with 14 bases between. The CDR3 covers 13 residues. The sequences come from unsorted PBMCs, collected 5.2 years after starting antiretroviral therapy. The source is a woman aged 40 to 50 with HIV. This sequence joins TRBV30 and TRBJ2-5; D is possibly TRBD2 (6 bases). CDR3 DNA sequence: TGTGCCTGGGGGGGGTATGGCCGAGAGACCCAGTACTTC. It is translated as CAWGGYGRETQYF.